This T cell receptor (beta chain) was sequenced for a study of OX40 agonist ivuxolimab in advanced cancers. About the study: An agonistic anti-OX40 (CD134) antibody, ivuxolimab, was used to treat the patients. The diagnoses of dose-escalation patients were hepatocellular carcinoma, melanoma, renal cell or head and neck cancer.

The V and J ends lost 4 bases and 8 bases respectively, with 11 bases between them. Germline V gene data show CDR1 as SEHNR and CDR2 as FQNEAQ (reference sequence). The CDR3 extends over 12 amino acids. Blood was sampled at baseline, cycle 4 day 1, and cycle 7 day 1. Some clones are missing from TCRdb's copy, which holds only in-frame ones; the method was immunoSEQ multiplex PCR. The table records more than 100,000 clones, 90% to 95% of them present only once. V and J are TRBV7-9 and TRBJ1-1; D perhaps matches TRBD1 (5 bases). This TCR was recovered from an adult with an advanced solid tumor such as melanoma, head and neck, liver or kidney cancer. Sample: CD4+ or CD8+ T cells sorted from blood, taken in a trial of the OX40 agonist ivuxolimab. CDR3 residues: CASSSRGGEAFF. In nucleotides, the CDR3 is TGTGCCAGCAGCTCTCGCGGGGGGGAAGCTTTCTTT.